Listed below are T cell receptor beta chains from one sample, sequenced in a study of cytomegalovirus exposure and HLA in healthy donors. Assay used: immunoSEQ multiplex PCR; TCRdb lists only in-frame clones, some missing. This sample has 150,000 to 200,000 clones; 84% occur once, and the top ten carry approximately 0.26%. Sequences were obtained from PBMCs. Source of these receptors: a boy younger than 18 in good health and CMV-seronegative. The CDR3 runs from the conserved cysteine through the conserved F or W. D genes are given only for firm matches. Expanded clones are given a class, and other clones once, few, many or no size at all.

d_gene	v_gene	abundance	j_gene	CDR3nt	CDR3aa
-	TRBV27	-	TRBJ2-7	TGTGCCAGAGCCGAGCAGTACTTC	CARAEQYF
-	TRBV4-1	-	TRBJ1-3	TGCGCCAGCAGCCAAGTCCAGGGTGACTCTGGAAACACCATATATTTT	CASSQVQGDSGNTIYF
TRBD1	TRBV13	-	TRBJ1-2	TGTGCCAGCAGCTTAGTAGGGGGACAGGGTTTCTTC	CASSLVGGQGFF
-	TRBV21-1	-	TRBJ2-1	TGTGCCAGCAGCCGAGAAACTAGCGGGGGGCACAATGAGCAGTTCTTC	CASSRETSGGHNEQFF
TRBD1	TRBV7-8	few	TRBJ2-7	TGTGCCAGCAGCTTAGTTGGACAGGGGCAGCTGCTCGAGCAGTACTTC	CASSLVGQGQLLEQYF
TRBD2	TRBV29-1	-	TRBJ2-2	TGCAGCGCCCATTCAAGCGGGAGCGGCGGGGAGCTGTTTTTT	CSAHSSGSGGELFF
TRBD1	TRBV19	-	TRBJ2-7	TGTGCCAGTGACAGGGGCTACGAGCAGTACTTC	CASDRGYEQYF
-	TRBV5-1	-	TRBJ2-7	TGCGCCAGCAGCTTCGGCGGGCCCGACGAGCAGTACTTC	CASSFGGPDEQYF
TRBD1	TRBV28	-	TRBJ1-2	TGTGCCAGCAGTGATGCGTACCAGGGGGCGCGGAGCTATGGCTACACCTTC	CASSDAYQGARSYGYTF
TRBD1	TRBV29-1	-	TRBJ1-2	TGCAGCGTTGGGGACAGGGGGGACTATGGCTACACCTTC	CSVGDRGDYGYTF
-	TRBV4-2	-	TRBJ1-4	TGTGCCAGCAGCCAAGATAACCAGGGGATTCCTGAAAAACTGTTTTTT	CASSQDNQGIPEKLFF
-	TRBV9	once	TRBJ2-3	TGTGCCAGCAGCGTAGACCGGGGGGATACGCAGTATTTT	CASSVDRGDTQYF
-	TRBV5-6	-	TRBJ2-7	TGTGCCAGCACCGCCTGGGTGCAGGGCATCCACGAGCAGTACTTC	CASTAWVQGIHEQYF
TRBD2	TRBV28	-	TRBJ2-7	TGTGCCAGCAGTTTACCCCTTGCGGGGGATGACTACGAGCAGTACTTC	CASSLPLAGDDYEQYF
TRBD2	TRBV5-1	-	TRBJ2-3	TGCGCCAGCAGCCGTCGACTTTCCAGCGGGGCCCTCACAGATACGCAGTATTTT	CASSRRLSSGALTDTQYF
TRBD1	TRBV27	-	TRBJ2-7	TGTGCCAGCTGGACCCCGGGACAGGATACCTACGAGCAGTACTTC	CASWTPGQDTYEQYF
-	TRBV6-5	-	TRBJ2-5	TGTGCCAGCAGCCCGGCTGTTGGAGCTCCCCAGTACTTC	CASSPAVGAPQYF
TRBD2	TRBV4-1	-	TRBJ2-7	TGCGCCAGCAGCCAAGTTACTAGCGGGGTCTACGAGCAGTACTTC	CASSQVTSGVYEQYF
-	TRBV29-1	many	TRBJ2-2	TGCAGCGTTGACGGGGAGAACACCGGGGAGCTGTTTTTT	CSVDGENTGELFF
TRBD2	TRBV7-2	-	TRBJ2-7	TGTGCCAGCAGCTTAGCGCAAGGACTAGCGAGGAGCTCCTACGAGCAGTACTTC	CASSLAQGLARSSYEQYF
-	TRBV19	few	TRBJ1-2	TGTGCCAGTAGCTCTTCGGGGGGAAGGGGCTACACCTTC	CASSSSGGRGYTF
TRBD1	TRBV6-6	-	TRBJ1-2	TGTGCCAGCAGCCTGGACAGGGCCTATGGCTACACCTTC	CASSLDRAYGYTF
-	TRBV30	-	TRBJ2-7	TGTGCCTGGAGTGTCGATACTACTCGAGGGGAGCAGTACTTC	CAWSVDTTRGEQYF
-	TRBV5-1	-	TRBJ2-2	TGCGCCAGCAGCTTGGGGGGGGCGAACACCGGGGAGCTGTTTTTT	CASSLGGANTGELFF
-	TRBV30	-	TRBJ1-6	TGTGCCTGGAGGGTTCAACCGGGATTTATGAATTCACCCCTCCACTTT	CAWRVQPGFMNSPLHF
-	TRBV12-5	-	TRBJ1-2	TGTGCTAGTGCTGAGGGTCGGGATGGCTACACCTTC	CASAEGRDGYTF
-	TRBV27	-	TRBJ1-4	TGTGCCAGCAGTTTACGTCGCGGACAGCAGGAAAAACTGTTTTTT	CASSLRRGQQEKLFF
TRBD1	TRBV6-5	-	TRBJ1-4	TGTGCCAGCAGTGTACAGGGGGGGAGTGAAAAACTGTTTTTT	CASSVQGGSEKLFF
-	TRBV9	-	TRBJ2-2	TGTGCCAGCAGCGAGCCCGATCTGGGGGAGCTGTTTTTT	CASSEPDLGELFF
TRBD2	TRBV9	-	TRBJ2-3	TGTGCCAGCAGCGTAGCTTTTGGACTAGCGGGAGAGCCCCCCACAGATACGCAGTATTTT	CASSVAFGLAGEPPTDTQYF
-	TRBV5-1	-	TRBJ2-3	TGCGCCAGCAGCCTGTACGGTTCTGGCGGAACCACAGATACGCAGTATTTT	CASSLYGSGGTTDTQYF
-	TRBV7-2	-	TRBJ2-1	TGTGCCAGCAGCTACCGGGACATCTCCTACAATGAGCAGTTCTTC	CASSYRDISYNEQFF
TRBD2	TRBV11-2	-	TRBJ2-7	TGTGCCAGCAGCCCGCGGACTAGCGGGGCAACCTACGAGCAGTACTTC	CASSPRTSGATYEQYF
TRBD2	TRBV7-2	once	TRBJ2-7	TGTGCCAGCACCAAGGCCGTAAGGACTAGCGGATCCTACGAGCAGTACTTC	CASTKAVRTSGSYEQYF
-	TRBV29-1	-	TRBJ2-7	TGCAGCGTTGAAGGCAGGGACTACGAGCAGTACTTC	CSVEGRDYEQYF
-	TRBV6-5	-	TRBJ1-6	TGTGCCAGCAGTCGTGAGGGTTCACCCCTCCACTTT	CASSREGSPLHF
-	TRBV10-1	few	TRBJ1-1	TGCGCCAGCAGTGAGCAAGGAGGCCAAGCTTTCTTT	CASSEQGGQAFF
TRBD2	TRBV14	-	TRBJ2-3	TGTGCCAGCAGCCATCTCCAAGGGACTAGCGGGCCAGATACGCAGTATTTT	CASSHLQGTSGPDTQYF
TRBD1	TRBV7-8	once	TRBJ2-7	TGTGCCAGCAGGGGGCAGCGACAGGGGGCCTACGAGCAGTACTTC	CASRGQRQGAYEQYF
TRBD1	TRBV28	-	TRBJ1-1	TGTGCCAGCAGACCGACAGGGGAGAACACTGAAGCTTTCTTT	CASRPTGENTEAFF
TRBD2	TRBV6-5	-	TRBJ2-1	TGTGCCAGCAGTTCGCATACTAGCGGAGCCTACAATGAGCAGTTCTTC	CASSSHTSGAYNEQFF
-	TRBV30	-	TRBJ2-2	TGTGCCTGCATGGGAGGCACCGGGGAGCTGTTTTTT	CACMGGTGELFF
-	TRBV2	-	TRBJ2-1	TGTGCCAGCAGTGTCGGGATTGAGGTCTTC	CASSVGIEVF
-	TRBV14	-	TRBJ1-2	TGTGCCAGCAGCCAAGATCTCGGAGGAAGGTTTTGGGGCTACACCTTC	CASSQDLGGRFWGYTF
-	TRBV29-1	-	TRBJ1-1	TGCAGCGTTGAGGTCAAGAGGAACACTGAAGCTTTCTTT	CSVEVKRNTEAFF
TRBD1	TRBV7-2	-	TRBJ1-4	TGTGCCAGCAGCTCGGGACAGAGAATCGCAACTAATGAAAAACTGTTTTTT	CASSSGQRIATNEKLFF
TRBD1	TRBV7-8	-	TRBJ1-6	TGTGCCAGCAGCTTAATTTTCGATAGGGGGACAGGGGAATCACCCCTCCACTTT	CASSLIFDRGTGESPLHF
-	TRBV7-2	-	TRBJ2-7	TGTGCCAGCAGCTTAGCGCTTGGCATCGAGCAGTACTTC	CASSLALGIEQYF
TRBD1	TRBV7-9	-	TRBJ1-1	TGTGCCAGCAGCCCACAGGGGACAGGGGGGAACACTGAAGCTTTCTTT	CASSPQGTGGNTEAFF
-	TRBV30	-	TRBJ2-7	TGTGCCTGGATGTCACAGCCGAGCTCCTACGAGCAGTACTTC	CAWMSQPSSYEQYF
TRBD2	TRBV5-1	once	TRBJ2-3	TGCGCCAGCAGCGGTGTGGCGGGGGGGATAACAGATACGCAGTATTTT	CASSGVAGGITDTQYF
TRBD2	TRBV23-1	-	TRBJ2-7	TGCGCCAGCAGGTCCCTCGTGATACGGGACTACGAAAAGGGCACCTACGAGCAGTACTTC	CASRSLVIRDYEKGTYEQYF
TRBD1	TRBV10-3	-	TRBJ1-1	TGTGCCATCAGTGGACTGACAGGGCCTAACACTGAAGCTTTCTTT	CAISGLTGPNTEAFF
-	TRBV28	few	TRBJ2-6	TGTGCCAGCAGTTCGCAGGCAACCTCTGGGGCCAACGTCCTGACTTTC	CASSSQATSGANVLTF
TRBD2	TRBV5-6	-	TRBJ2-7	TGTGCCAGCAGCCCCCGTGTCCTAGCGGGGGGGCCGCAGTACGAGCAGTACTTC	CASSPRVLAGGPQYEQYF
-	TRBV7-2	-	TRBJ2-1	TGTGCCAGCAGCACTAGCCTACAGAGCTCCTACAATGAGCAGTTCTTC	CASSTSLQSSYNEQFF
-	TRBV28	-	TRBJ1-1	TGTGCCAGCAGTCCCCCGGGGGGCATAAACACTGAAGCTTTCTTT	CASSPPGGINTEAFF
TRBD2	TRBV5-4	-	TRBJ2-7	TGTGCCAGCAGCTTGGCCGGCGGGAGGGCCGACGAGCAGTACTTC	CASSLAGGRADEQYF
-	TRBV6-1	-	TRBJ1-2	TGTGCCAGCACCCCGGACCCTGGGAGCTATGGCTACACCTTC	CASTPDPGSYGYTF
-	TRBV7-2	-	TRBJ2-1	TGTGCCAGCAGCCCAACCAGAGGCGGCAATGAGCAGTTCTTC	CASSPTRGGNEQFF